These 22 T cell receptor beta chains originate from one sample sequenced in a study of OX40 agonist ivuxolimab in advanced cancers. Clones were sequenced by immunoSEQ multiplex PCR, and TCRdb holds only the in-frame ones, with some missing. Seen here are about 58,000 clones, roughly three quarters observed once, and the top ten hold 1% to 1.5%. Sequenced here: CD4+ or CD8+ T cells sorted from blood, sampled in a trial of the OX40 agonist ivuxolimab. The receptors were sampled from an adult with an advanced solid tumor such as melanoma, head and neck, liver or kidney cancer.

V and J are TRBV6-1 and TRBJ2-5; 11 nucleotides agree with TRBD2. The CDR3 is made up of 17 amino acids. The germline V gene has CDR1 MNHNS and CDR2 SASEGT. Trimming removed 2 bases from V and 2 bases from J; junction bases left unmatched: 7. The CDR3 is CASSEWGLAVPQETQYF. In DNA form, the CDR3 reads TGTGCCAGCAGTGAATGGGGACTAGCGGTACCACAAGAGACCCAGTACTTC.

The chain couples TRBV5-4 to TRBJ2-3, with 8 bases aligning to TRBD1. The CDR3 is made up of 16 amino acids. The ends lost 5 bases at V and 3 bases at J; junction bases unmatched: 11. Germline V lookup: CDR1 SGHNT, CDR2 YYREEE (reference sequence). CDR3: CASRLYRDRSTDTQYF. The CDR3 coding sequence is TGTGCCAGCAGACTCTACCGGGACAGGAGTACAGATACGCAGTATTTT.

The chain carries TRBV10-3 and TRBJ2-1, with D maybe TRBD2 (6 bases). Germline values: CDR1 ENHRY, CDR2 SYGVKD. The V end was cut by 6 bases, the J end by 9 bases, with 18 bases between. The CDR3 is 14 amino acids. The CDR3 loop is CAISQDATSGEQFF. In nucleotides, the CDR3 is TGTGCCATCAGCCAAGACGCGACTAGTGGTGAGCAGTTCTTC.

V gene TRBV18 combines with J gene TRBJ2-2, with TRBD1 as a possible D gene (6 bases). Germline V gene lookup returns CDR1 KGHSH and CDR2 LQKENI. There are 15 residues in the CDR3. Trimming pared 1 base from V and 2 bases from J, leaving 8 bases between. Written as DNA, the CDR3 is TGTGCCAGCTCACCACGGACAGAAAACACCGGGGAGCTGTTTTTT. Residues: CASSPRTENTGELFF.

This clone appeared a single time. CDR3 sequence: CSVPGETQYF. In DNA, the CDR3 is TGCAGTGTGCCAGGAGAGACCCAGTACTTC. The chain has TRBV20-1 and TRBJ2-5; D is unresolved. V shed 7 bases and J shed 4 bases, with 7 bases lying between them. Germline V gene sequence: CDR1 DFQATT, CDR2 SNEGSKA (reference sequence). This CDR3 contains 10 residues.

This clone appeared a few times. This chain links TRBV10-1 with TRBJ1-2, with 8 bases matching TRBD1. Looked up from germline, CDR1 is WNHNN and CDR2 is SYGVQD (reference sequence). CDR3 length equals 13 residues. Trimming at V came to 3 bases and at J to 6 bases, leaving 3 bases not matched to a gene. DNA for the CDR3: TGCGCCAGCAGTGAAGGACAGGGACATGGCTACACCTTC. Translating it yields CASSEGQGHGYTF.

This clone was counted only a few times. The chain joins TRBV6-6 to TRBJ2-1, with D tentatively TRBD1 (5 bases). The CDR3 covers 14 residues. Germline CDR1 reads MNHNY; CDR2 reads SVGAGI (reference sequence). V was pared by 5 bases and J by 6 bases, with 14 bases between. The CDR3 bases are TGTGCCAGCAGTCGAGACAGTGTGGGCAATGAGCAGTTCTTC. The encoded protein is CASSRDSVGNEQFF.

On this clone: This CDR3 is also generated by other DNA sequences in the sample. The chain uses TRBV7-6 and TRBJ2-5; D unclear. Germline V lookup: CDR1 SGHVS, CDR2 FNYEAQ. The CDR3 covers 11 residues. Trimming took 2 bases from V and 2 from J, leaving 0 bases between them. CDR3 DNA sequence: TGTGCCAGCAGCTTACAAGAGACCCAGTACTTC. Translated: CASSLQETQYF.

The chain has TRBV7-6 and TRBJ2-1, with 7 bases lining up with TRBD2. Trimming cost V 5 bases and J 5 bases; bases outside gene matches: 12. The CDR3 covers 16 residues. Germline V gene lookup returns CDR1 SGHVS and CDR2 FNYEAQ. CDR3 residues: CASSALSGLADNEQFF. The DNA of the CDR3 is TGTGCCAGCAGCGCGCTTTCAGGCCTAGCGGACAATGAGCAGTTCTTC. Based on the CDR3 plus reference TRBV7-6 and TRBJ2-1, the full variable domain is GAGVSQSPRYKVTKRGQDVALRCDPISGHVSLYWYRQALGQGPEFLTYFNYEAQQDKSGLPNDRFSAERPEGSISTLTIQRTEQRDSAMYRCASSALSGLADNEQFFGPGTRLTVL.

The genes are TRBV10-3 and TRBJ1-1, with D possibly being TRBD1 (5 bases). The V end lost 5 bases, the J end lost 0 bases, and 13 bases lay between the germline ends. Germline CDR1 reads ENHRY; CDR2 reads SYGVKD. This CDR3 has 15 residues. The CDR3 protein is CAISRGTGMNTEAFF. The CDR3 DNA reads as TGTGCCATCAGTAGGGGAACAGGAATGAACACTGAAGCTTTCTTT.

The chain carries TRBV28 and TRBJ2-3; the D is unclear. The V gene lost 7 bases and the J gene lost 8 bases, with 22 bases spanning the gap. Germline-derived CDR1 and CDR2 are MDHEN and SYDVKM. The CDR3 sequence is 15 residues long. CDR3 in DNA: TGTGCCAGCACTCTTTTAGGCCGTAGCTCTGGTACGCAGTATTTT. This sequence encodes CASTLLGRSSGTQYF.

This chain uses TRBV30 with TRBJ2-7; weak D call: TRBD2 (6 bases). CDR1 is GTSNPN, CDR2 SVGIG, per germline (reference sequence). This CDR3 has 13 residues. Trimming cost V 4 bases and J 2 bases, with 12 bases left between them. CDR3: CAWTRREPYEQYF. The CDR3 DNA is TGTGCCTGGACGAGGCGGGAACCCTACGAGCAGTACTTC.

The chain recombines TRBV4-2 with TRBJ2-1; 14 nucleotides line up with TRBD2. The J segment lost 12 bases and the V segment lost 0 bases, leaving 7 bases of the junction unmatched. Per the germline V gene, CDR1 is LGHNA and CDR2 is YNFKEQ. This CDR3 has 16 amino acids. CDR3 nucleotide sequence: TGTGCCAGCAGCCAAGATAGACTAGCGGGAGGGCCATGGCAGTTCTTC. This sequence encodes CASSQDRLAGGPWQFF.

The CDR3 region is CASSLGGSYSGNTIYF. CDR3 sequence (DNA): TGTGCCAGCAGCTTAGGTGGAAGCTACTCTGGAAACACCATATATTTT. The chain links TRBV7-8 to TRBJ1-3; unclear D gene. Germline V gives CDR1 SGHVS, CDR2 FQNEAQ. This CDR3 region has 16 residues. The ends were cut back, 1 base at V and 0 bases at J, with 10 bases in the middle.

The chain combines TRBV15 with TRBJ2-5; D is undetermined. V lost 1 base and J lost 1, with 10 bases in between. The length of the CDR3 is 15 residues. From germline, CDR1 is LNHNV and CDR2 YYDKDF (reference sequence). The CDR3 protein is CATSRGGIFQETQYF. CDR3 in DNA: TGTGCCACCAGCAGAGGGGGAATTTTCCAAGAGACCCAGTACTTC.

This chain uses TRBV5-1 with TRBJ1-6, with 9 bases lining up with TRBD1. This CDR3 is 14 amino acids long. V gave up 4 bases and J gave up 7 bases; unmatched junction bases: 3. The germline gives CDR1 SGHRS, CDR2 YFSETQ. The CDR3 DNA follows: TGCGCCAGCAGCCCAGGACAGGGGAATTCACCCCTCCACTTT. It is translated as CASSPGQGNSPLHF.

The chain joins TRBV6-5 to TRBJ2-7; 8 positions agree with TRBD1. Germline V CDR1 and CDR2: MNHEY, SVGAGI. The junction had 6 bases not matched to a gene; V was cut back by 8 bases and J by 3 bases. This CDR3 is built from 13 residues. As DNA, the CDR3 is TGTGCCAGCGCAGGGGGCGCCTTCTACGAGCAGTACTTC. It codes for CASAGGAFYEQYF.

The genes are TRBV2 and TRBJ1-5, with 12 bases aligning to TRBD1. CDR3 size: 17 residues. Germline CDR1 and CDR2: SNHLY and FYNNEI. Trimming took 6 bases from V and 5 from J; bases not matched to a gene: 11. The CDR3 reads CASRRGQGARGDQPQHF. CDR3 DNA sequence: TGTGCCAGCAGGAGGGGACAGGGGGCGAGAGGTGATCAGCCCCAGCATTTT.

V and J are TRBV19 and TRBJ2-3; 11 positions agree with TRBD2. The germline gives CDR1 LNHDA, CDR2 SQIVND (reference sequence). The CDR3 sequence is 15 residues long. V shed 6 bases, J shed 0 bases, and the junction held 2 bases outside the gene matches. For the CDR3, the DNA is TGTGCCAGTAGGGGACTAGCGGTTAGCACAGATACGCAGTATTTT. It yields the protein CASRGLAVSTDTQYF.

The chain is built from TRBV5-1 and TRBJ2-2; 9 bases are shared with TRBD2. The germline V gene encodes CDR1 SGHRS and CDR2 YFSETQ. V lost 4 bases to trimming and J lost 1 base; unmatched junction nucleotides: 2. There are 15 residues in the CDR3. DNA for the CDR3: TGCGCCAGCAGCGCGGGAGGGGGGAACACCGGGGAGCTGTTTTTT. The encoded protein is CASSAGGGNTGELFF.

This chain connects TRBV30 to TRBJ1-1, with D perhaps TRBD1 (5 bases). The ends were cut back, 7 bases at V and 2 bases at J, with 20 bases in the middle. The CDR3 extends over 15 amino acids. Looked up from germline, CDR1 is GTSNPN and CDR2 is SVGIG (reference sequence). The CDR3: CASLRSGGTNTEAFF. The CDR3 DNA reads as TGTGCCTCGCTCCGGAGCGGGGGGACCAACACTGAAGCTTTCTTT.

This rearrangement joins TRBV30 to TRBJ2-1; 7 bases are shared with TRBD2. Germline V gives CDR1 GTSNPN, CDR2 SVGIG (reference sequence). This CDR3 comprises 18 residues. With V trimmed by 5 bases and J by 2 bases, 18 bases remained unmatched. The CDR3 reads CAWPFLAWREMTYNEQFF. The CDR3 coding sequence is TGTGCCTGGCCTTTTCTGGCGTGGCGGGAGATGACCTACAATGAGCAGTTCTTC.